These T cell receptor beta chains were read from a single sample in a study of control samples from healthy donors and cancer patients. TCRdb's copy holds only in-frame clones and misses some; the assay was immunoSEQ multiplex PCR. In the table there are 150,000 to 180,000 clones, about 94% of which are singletons. Sequenced: blood. These receptors were collected from a man aged 40-55 years in good health. Both conserved end residues are part of each CDR3. A D gene is named only where the DNA matches it firmly. Clone sizes are given selectively: once, few, many, or a class where the clone is expanded.

d_call j_call v_call clone_size cdr3_aa cdr3_nt
NA TRBJ2-3 TRBV7-2 NA CASSFKGGRGSDTQYF TGTGCCAGCAGCTTTAAAGGAGGCAGGGGTTCAGATACGCAGTATTTT
TRBD1 TRBJ1-1 TRBV19 NA CATRQGIQWNTEAFF TGTGCCACCCGACAGGGAATACAATGGAACACTGAAGCTTTCTTT
TRBD1 TRBJ1-4 TRBV9 NA CASSEDDRANEKLFF TGTGCCAGCAGCGAAGACGACAGGGCTAATGAAAAACTGTTTTTT
NA TRBJ2-7 TRBV11-2 NA CASSFWQDNYYEQYF TGTGCCAGCAGCTTCTGGCAGGACAACTACTACGAGCAGTACTTC
NA TRBJ1-2 TRBV7-2 NA CASSLAGVGWDYGYTF TGTGCCAGCAGCTTAGCGGGCGTTGGGTGGGACTATGGCTACACCTTC
NA TRBJ1-6 TRBV5-1 NA CASSLQGDNSPLHF TGCGCCAGCAGCTTACAGGGCGATAATTCACCCCTCCACTTT
TRBD1 TRBJ1-1 TRBV27 NA CASSPWTGSTEAFF TGTGCCAGCAGTCCTTGGACAGGGTCCACTGAAGCTTTCTTT
NA TRBJ1-4 TRBV5-1 NA CATRWGGTNEKLFF TGCGCCACCCGCTGGGGGGGAACTAATGAAAAACTGTTTTTT
NA TRBJ1-2 TRBV7-3 NA CASSRDTFGGYTF TGTGCCAGCAGCCGTGACACCTTCGGTGGCTACACCTTC
TRBD1 TRBJ1-1 TRBV6-5 NA CASSYSGQRFEAFF TGTGCCAGCAGTTACTCGGGACAGAGATTTGAAGCTTTCTTT
TRBD1 TRBJ1-6 TRBV18 NA CASSIATGSYNSPLHF TGTGCCAGCTCAATAGCGACAGGGAGCTATAATTCACCCCTCCACTTT
NA TRBJ2-3 TRBV7-9 NA CASSLARGTDTQYF TGTGCCAGCAGCTTAGCACGGGGCACAGATACGCAGTATTTT
NA TRBJ2-7 TRBV11-2 NA CASSLDNQPTYEQYF TGTGCCAGCAGCTTAGATAACCAACCTACCTACGAGCAGTACTTC
TRBD1 TRBJ1-6 TRBV5-1 NA CASSLGQGSYNSPLHF TGCGCCAGCAGCTTGGGACAGGGCTCCTATAATTCACCCCTCCACTTT
NA TRBJ2-6 TRBV19 NA CASSIGSFSGANVLTF TGTGCCAGTAGTATAGGTAGTTTCTCTGGGGCCAACGTCCTGACTTTC
NA TRBJ1-5 TRBV5-4 NA CASSLDRSNQPQHF TGTGCCAGCAGCTTGGACAGGAGCAATCAGCCCCAGCATTTT
TRBD1 TRBJ1-3 TRBV2 NA CASSDSTGGRNTIYF TGTGCCAGCAGTGACTCGACAGGGGGAAGGAACACCATATATTTT
TRBD1 TRBJ2-5 TRBV19 NA CASRQTGEKGTQYF TGTGCCAGTAGGCAAACAGGGGAGAAAGGGACCCAGTACTTC
NA TRBJ1-2 TRBV10-3 NA CAISEPTYRAYGYTF TGTGCCATCAGTGAGCCAACCTACAGGGCATATGGCTACACCTTC
NA TRBJ2-7 TRBV4-1 NA CASSQITGQGYEQYF TGCGCCAGCAGCCAAATTACAGGCCAGGGGTACGAGCAGTACTTC
NA TRBJ2-1 TRBV5-6 NA CASSLGRSQFF TGTGCCAGCAGCTTGGGACGTTCACAGTTCTTC
NA TRBJ1-2 TRBV2 NA CALREGESGYTF TGTGCCCTTAGGGAGGGGGAGTCGGGCTACACCTTC
NA TRBJ2-3 TRBV4-2 NA CASSQDIIADTQYF TGTGCCAGCAGCCAAGATATCATCGCAGATACGCAGTATTTT
NA TRBJ1-2 TRBV28 NA CASSRVGYTF TGTGCCAGCAGTCGAGTGGGCTACACCTTC
NA TRBJ1-2 TRBV4-1 once CASSQSLGGNYGYTF TGCGCCAGCAGCCAATCTCTCGGGGGCAACTATGGCTACACCTTC
NA TRBJ1-3 TRBV5-6 NA CASSSDSTGNTIYF TGTGCCAGCAGCAGCGACAGTACTGGAAACACCATATATTTT
NA TRBJ2-1 TRBV10-3 NA CAISKDGYNEQFF TGTGCCATCAGTAAGGACGGGTACAATGAGCAGTTCTTC
NA TRBJ1-5 TRBV5-1 NA CASLRWGVGSNQPQHF TGCGCCAGCCTACGATGGGGTGTTGGGAGCAATCAGCCCCAGCATTTT
TRBD1 TRBJ1-2 TRBV5-6 NA CASRPTGGWGYTF TGTGCCAGCAGACCTACAGGGGGCTGGGGCTACACCTTC
NA TRBJ2-7 TRBV6-2/TRBV6-3 NA CASSYSTPSEQYF TGTGCCAGCAGTTACTCGACTCCATCCGAGCAGTACTTC
NA TRBJ2-7 TRBV4-1 NA CASSQGLRWSYEQYF TGCGCCAGCAGCCAAGGATTACGGTGGAGCTACGAGCAGTACTTC
NA TRBJ2-1 TRBV7-2 NA CASSREWGSYNEQFF TGTGCCAGCAGCCGCGAATGGGGCTCCTACAATGAGCAGTTCTTC
NA TRBJ2-5 TRBV4-3 NA CASSQDQGPETQYF TGCGCCAGCAGCCAAGATCAGGGACCGGAGACCCAGTACTTC
NA TRBJ1-4 TRBV29-1 NA CSVGSSTNEKLFF TGCAGCGTTGGGAGCTCAACTAATGAAAAACTGTTTTTT
NA TRBJ2-1 TRBV6-5 NA CASSYSRGGKYNEQFF TGTGCCAGCAGTTACTCGAGGGGGGGAAAATACAATGAGCAGTTCTTC
TRBD1 TRBJ1-3 TRBV5-1 NA CASSLGQGTSGNTIYF TGCGCCAGCAGCTTAGGACAGGGGACCTCTGGAAACACCATATATTTT
TRBD1 TRBJ2-5 TRBV5-6 NA CASSPTGWETQYF TGTGCCAGCAGCCCGACAGGGTGGGAGACCCAGTACTTC
NA TRBJ1-2 TRBV6-5 NA CASSTGTVYGYTF TGTGCCAGCAGCACCGGGACGGTCTATGGCTACACCTTC
NA TRBJ2-3 TRBV19 NA CASGITDTQYF TGTGCCAGTGGAATCACAGATACGCAGTATTTT
TRBD1 TRBJ1-1 TRBV12-5 NA CASGGQGNTEAFF TGTGCTAGTGGGGGACAGGGGAACACTGAAGCTTTCTTT
TRBD1 TRBJ1-2 TRBV4-3 NA CASSPAPRDRGREGYGYTF TGCGCCAGCAGCCCCGCACCCCGGGACAGGGGGCGCGAGGGGTATGGCTACACCTTC
TRBD1 TRBJ1-2 TRBV28 once CASNRLARDRGYTF TGTGCCAGCAACCGACTGGCCCGGGACAGGGGCTACACCTTC